The rows below give T cell receptor beta chains drawn from one sample of a study of cytomegalovirus exposure and HLA in healthy donors. Produced via immunoSEQ multiplex PCR; TCRdb's table is partial and in-frame only. The sample has about 100,000 clones; around three quarters are singletons. Input material: PBMCs. The source of these receptors is a man between 25 and 39 years old in good health and CMV-seronegative. The CDR3 runs from the conserved cysteine through the conserved F or W. D genes are given only for firm matches. Where a row states a size, it is once, few, many or the class of an expanded clone; other rows omit it.

J gene | clone size | CDR3 length | V gene | D gene | CDR3 DNA | CDR3 protein
TRBJ1-5 | . | 14 | TRBV27 | . | TGTGCCAGCAGTCGCAGGGCTAGCAATCAGCCCCAGCATTTT | CASSRRASNQPQHF
TRBJ2-3 | . | 15 | TRBV4-3 | . | TGCGCCAGCAGCCAACGGGAAATTAGCACAGATACGCAGTATTTT | CASSQREISTDTQYF
TRBJ1-3 | . | 15 | TRBV4-3 | . | TGCGCCAGCAGCCAAGAAAAGGGGTCTGGAAACACCATATATTTT | CASSQEKGSGNTIYF
TRBJ2-1 | . | 14 | TRBV5-1 | TRBD2 | TGCGCCAGCAAAAGGGAGGGCCTTTACAATGAGCAGTTCTTC | CASKREGLYNEQFF
TRBJ2-3 | few | 15 | TRBV7-2 | TRBD1 | TGTGCCAGCAGCTTAGGAGTGACAGGGCGAGATACGCAGTATTTT | CASSLGVTGRDTQYF
TRBJ1-1 | . | 16 | TRBV27 | TRBD1 | TGTGCCAGCAGGACTTTGGGACAGGGTTATGGGGCTGAAGCTTTCTTT | CASRTLGQGYGAEAFF
TRBJ1-5 | . | 16 | TRBV4-1 | . | TGCGCCAGCAGCCAAGAGAAGGGAGTAAGCAATCAGCCCCAGCATTTT | CASSQEKGVSNQPQHF
TRBJ2-1 | . | 12 | TRBV30 | . | TGTGCCTGGAGTGTCGGTAGCGGTGAGCAGTTCTTC | CAWSVGSGEQFF
TRBJ1-1 | . | 13 | TRBV6-5 | TRBD1 | TGTGCCAGCAGACCCAGGGGGCGAACTGAAGCTTTCTTT | CASRPRGRTEAFF
TRBJ1-1 | . | 13 | TRBV7-2 | TRBD1 | TGTGCCAGCAGCCTCCTTCGGACAGGGGAAGCTTTCTTT | CASSLLRTGEAFF
TRBJ1-4 | few | 14 | TRBV2 | TRBD1 | TGTGCCAGCAGTGATGGGACAGCTTATGAAAAACTGTTTTTT | CASSDGTAYEKLFF
TRBJ1-1 | . | 14 | TRBV7-8 | . | TGTGCCAGCAGCCAAGGAGTTAGGAACACTGAAGCTTTCTTT | CASSQGVRNTEAFF
TRBJ1-5 | few | 15 | TRBV7-2 | . | TGTGCCAGCAGCCTCAGCGGGGGGGGCCTCCAGCCCCAGCATTTT | CASSLSGGGLQPQHF
TRBJ2-1 | . | 20 | TRBV30 | TRBD2 | TGTGCCTGGAGTGGCCAGCGGGAGAACGGCTTAGAAGGATCCTACAATGAGCAGTTCTTC | CAWSGQRENGLEGSYNEQFF
TRBJ1-1 | . | 14 | TRBV5-1 | . | TGCGCCAGCAGCTTGGCCGGGGGGAACACTGAAGCTTTCTTT | CASSLAGGNTEAFF
TRBJ1-1 | . | 15 | TRBV7-9 | . | TGTGCCAGCAGCTTAGGAGGGGGGGCCGACACTGAAGCTTTCTTT | CASSLGGGADTEAFF
TRBJ2-5 | . | 12 | TRBV11-3 | . | TGTGCCAGCAGCTCAGGGGAAGAGACCCAGTACTTC | CASSSGEETQYF
TRBJ1-2 | . | 14 | TRBV6-4 | TRBD1 | TGTGCCAGCAGGGGGACAGCCGATTACTATGGCTACACCTTC | CASRGTADYYGYTF
TRBJ2-7 | . | 18 | TRBV27 | TRBD2 | TGTGCCAGCAGTCTCCTGGGGGCGACTAGCGGGTGGGGGAGGGAGCAGTACTTC | CASSLLGATSGWGREQYF
TRBJ2-3 | . | 18 | TRBV25-1 | TRBD2 | TGTGCCAGCAGTGACCCCCGGACTAGCGCGGTCGTCGGAGATACGCAGTATTTT | CASSDPRTSAVVGDTQYF
TRBJ2-4 | . | 19 | TRBV5-4 | TRBD1 | TGTGCCAGCAGCCGTCGGGTCCAGGACAGGGGGCTTGCCAAAAACATTCAGTACTTC | CASSRRVQDRGLAKNIQYF
TRBJ1-6 | . | 15 | TRBV7-2 | TRBD1 | TGTGCCAGCAGCTCGGGGACAGCCCTTAATTCACCCCTCCACTTT | CASSSGTALNSPLHF
TRBJ1-1 | . | 15 | TRBV6-5 | TRBD1 | TGTGCCAGCAGTTTCCAGGGACAGCTGAACACTGAAGCTTTCTTT | CASSFQGQLNTEAFF
TRBJ1-5 | . | 14 | TRBV10-3 | . | TGTGCCATCAGTGAAGACGCGGTATCTCAGCCCCAGCATTTT | CAISEDAVSQPQHF
TRBJ2-2 | . | 14 | TRBV6-1 | TRBD1 | TGTGCCACCCCGACAGGGTGGGATACCGGGGAGCTGTTTTTT | CATPTGWDTGELFF
TRBJ2-3 | . | 13 | TRBV10-3 | . | TGTGCCATCAGTGACAAAAACTCAGATACGCAGTATTTT | CAISDKNSDTQYF
TRBJ2-1 | . | 12 | TRBV19 | TRBD1 | TGTGCCAGTAGTACTAGGACAGGGGTTCAGGTCTTC | CASSTRTGVQVF